Shown below are 14 T cell receptor beta chains from a single sample sequenced in a study of neurological immune-mediated disorders. TCRdb analysed the 5' RACE reads with MiXCR anew, one entry per CDR3 protein. In the table there are 55,000 to 85,000 distinct CDR3 sequences, roughly 3.1% of which are singletons. Sequencing used PBMCs. These receptors all come from a woman aged 45-59 years with multiple sclerosis.

The table lists this clonotype with many counts. This rearrangement joins TRBV9 to TRBJ2-1; D gene unclear. V lost 2 bases, J lost 10 bases, and 13 bases lay in between. The CDR3 contains 13 residues. Germline V gives CDR1 SGDLS, CDR2 YYNGEE. In nucleotides, the CDR3 is TGTGCCAGCAGCGTCCGCGGAGTTACAGAGCAGTTCTTC. Protein sequence: CASSVRGVTEQFF.

This clonotype was detected many times. The chain recombines TRBV12-3 or TRBV12-4 with TRBJ1-4; maybe TRBD1 (5 bases). Trimming shortened V by 5 bases and J by 4 bases, and 17 bases separated the two germline ends. This CDR3 has 16 amino acids. CDR3 bases: TGTGCCAGCAGTCCCCGAGGGGAGAGCCTTAATGAAAAACTGTTTTTT. It is translated as CASSPRGESLNEKLFF.

This clonotype occurred many times. V gene TRBV20-1 combines with J gene TRBJ1-3; the match to TRBD1 covers 9 bases. The CDR3 has 12 amino acids. Losses at the gene ends were 5 bases for V and 6 bases for J; bases not matched to a gene: 2. Per germline, CDR1 DFQATT and CDR2 SNEGSKA (reference sequence). The CDR3 here is CSAGTGTNTIYF. CDR3 sequence (DNA): TGCAGTGCTGGGACAGGGACAAACACCATATATTTT.

This clonotype came up a few times. A much larger clonotype is one base distant, so this may be a read error. The J gene is TRBJ1-5, the V gene TRBV20-1; tentatively, D is TRBD1 (6 bases). CDR1 and CDR2 (germline): DFQATT, SNEGSKA (reference sequence). The V end lost 3 bases, the J end lost 1 base, and 19 bases lay between the germline ends. The CDR3 is 17 residues long. The CDR3: CSASRNLQDSSNQPQHF. The CDR3 coding sequence is TGCAGTGCTAGTCGTAATCTCCAGGACAGCAGCAATCAGCCCCAGCATTTT.

This clonotype was detected only a few times. The rearrangement uses TRBV5-5 and TRBJ2-2; D is perhaps TRBD2 (6 bases). The CDR3 runs 14 residues. Trimming removed 5 bases at V and 4 bases at J, with 12 bases between. The V gene's germline CDR1 is SGHKS and CDR2 YYEKEE (reference sequence). CDR3 coding DNA: TGTGCCAGCAGTTGGGGGGACTCCACCGGGGAGCTGTTTTTT. The encoded protein is CASSWGDSTGELFF.

This clonotype showed up many times. The chain uses TRBV13 and TRBJ2-5; 9 bases map to TRBD1. Germline lookup yields CDR1 PRHDT and CDR2 FYEKMQ (reference sequence). V was pared by 5 bases and J by 4 bases, with 17 bases of the junction left unmatched. CDR3 length: 18 amino acids. In DNA, the CDR3 is TGTGCCAGCAGCCTGTGGGGGGGGCAAGGACAGGGGCGAGAGACCCAGTACTTC. Residues: CASSLWGGQGQGRETQYF.

This clonotype has only a few counts. The chain carries TRBV18 and TRBJ2-5; D is ambiguous. The CDR3 totals 11 residues. With 6 bases removed from V and 3 bases from J, the gap between germline ends came to 5 bases. The germline V gene has CDR1 KGHSH and CDR2 LQKENI. The chain's CDR3 is CASSHEETQYF. For the CDR3, the DNA is TGTGCCAGCTCTCATGAAGAGACCCAGTACTTC.

There are many counts of this clonotype. The V gene is TRBV5-1, the J gene TRBJ1-2; maybe TRBD1 (5 bases). Trimming removed 3 bases at V and 10 bases at J, with 22 bases between. CDR1 and CDR2 (germline): SGHRS, YFSETQ. This CDR3 contains 15 residues. CDR3 residues: CASSSTPGTRGIYTF. CDR3 DNA sequence: TGCGCCAGCAGCTCGACCCCCGGGACTAGAGGGATCTACACCTTC. The entire variable domain, with the rest obtained from reference TRBV5-1 and TRBJ1-2, is as follows: KAGVTQTPRYLIKTRGQQVTLSCSPISGHRSVSWYQQTPGQGLQFLFEYFSETQRNKGNFPGRFSGRQFSNSRSEMNVSTLELGDSALYLCASSSTPGTRGIYTFGSGTRLTVV.

V gene TRBV23-1 combines with J gene TRBJ1-6; 8 nucleotides agree with TRBD1. TRBV23-1 is recorded as an ORF, its role being uncertain. V gave up 7 bases and J gave up 2 bases; unmatched junction bases: 13. This CDR3 comprises 18 residues. The DNA for the CDR3 is TGCGCCAGCAACAATAAAATTACGGGACAGGCCTATAATTCACCCCTCCACTTT. It yields the protein CASNNKITGQAYNSPLHF.

This clonotype was observed at least ten times. The chain uses TRBV7-9 and TRBJ2-5; no clear D gene. Germline CDR1 reads SEHNR; CDR2 reads FQNEAQ (reference sequence). With 6 bases removed from V and 4 bases from J, the gap between germline ends came to 15 bases. This CDR3 comprises 14 residues. CDR3: CASREVGAPETQYF. CDR3 nucleotide sequence: TGTGCCAGCAGGGAAGTTGGCGCTCCAGAGACCCAGTACTTC. Full variable domain (rest looked up from reference TRBV7-9 and TRBJ2-5): DTGVSQNPRHKITKRGQNVTFRCDPISEHNRLYWYRQTLGQGPEFLTYFQNEAQLEKSRLLSDRFSAERPKGSFSTLEIQRTEQGDSAMYLCASREVGAPETQYFGPGTRLLVL.

Many counts were recorded for this clonotype. The V and J genes are TRBV7-6 and TRBJ2-5; TRBD2 matches 7 bases. Germline-derived CDR1 and CDR2 are SGHVS and FNYEAQ. With 6 bases clipped from V and 5 bases from J, the junction kept 15 bases outside the gene matches. The CDR3 spans 16 residues. CDR3 sequence reads: CASRGLAGTIGETQYF. CDR3 DNA: TGTGCCAGCAGGGGATTGGCCGGGACTATTGGGGAGACCCAGTACTTC.

This clonotype has ten or more counts. This sequence joins TRBV5-1 and TRBJ2-1; D assignment may be TRBD1 or TRBD2 (5 bases each). The ends were cut back, 4 bases at V and 2 bases at J, with 16 bases in the middle. Germline CDR1 is SGHRS and CDR2 is YFSETQ. There are 16 residues in the CDR3. The CDR3 reads CASSGPTGPPYNEQFF. The CDR3 nucleotides read TGCGCCAGCAGCGGGCCGACGGGACCCCCCTACAATGAGCAGTTCTTC.

This clonotype was recorded at least ten times. J is TRBJ2-7 and V is TRBV14, with D uncertain. Germline-derived CDR1 and CDR2 are SGHDN and FVKESK. The CDR3 length is 17 residues. Trimming removed 1 base at V and 0 bases at J, with 16 bases between. For the CDR3, the DNA is TGTGCCAGCAGCCAAGTTTTCTCGAGCGACGCCTCCTACGAGCAGTACTTC. Encoded protein: CASSQVFSSDASYEQYF.

This clonotype was found many times. For the CDR3, the DNA is TGCGCCAGCAGCTTGCAGTGGAGGGAGACCCAGTACTTC. It specifies CASSLQWRETQYF. The chain carries TRBV5-1 and TRBJ2-5; a weak D match, TRBD2 (5 bases). Germline V gives CDR1 SGHRS, CDR2 YFSETQ. CDR3 length: 13 amino acids. Trimming pared 1 base from V and 5 bases from J, leaving 9 bases between.